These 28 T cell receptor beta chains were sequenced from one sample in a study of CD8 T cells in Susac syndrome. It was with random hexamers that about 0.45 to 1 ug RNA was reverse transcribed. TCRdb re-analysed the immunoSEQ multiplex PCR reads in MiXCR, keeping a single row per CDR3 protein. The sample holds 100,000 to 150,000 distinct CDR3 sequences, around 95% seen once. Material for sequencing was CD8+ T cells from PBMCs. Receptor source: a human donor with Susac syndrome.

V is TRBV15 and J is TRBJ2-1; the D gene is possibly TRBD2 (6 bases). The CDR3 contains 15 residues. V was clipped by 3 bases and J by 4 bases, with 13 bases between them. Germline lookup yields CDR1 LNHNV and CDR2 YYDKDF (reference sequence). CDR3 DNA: TGTGCCACCAGCAGCGGGAGTGGGGCATACAATGAGCAGTTCTTC. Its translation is CATSSGSGAYNEQFF.

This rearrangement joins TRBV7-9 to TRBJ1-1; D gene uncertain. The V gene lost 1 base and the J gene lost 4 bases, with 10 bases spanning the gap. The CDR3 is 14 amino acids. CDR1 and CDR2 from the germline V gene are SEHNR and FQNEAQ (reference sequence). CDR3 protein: CASSLEYVFTEAFF. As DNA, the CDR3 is TGTGCCAGCAGCTTAGAGTACGTATTCACTGAAGCTTTCTTT.

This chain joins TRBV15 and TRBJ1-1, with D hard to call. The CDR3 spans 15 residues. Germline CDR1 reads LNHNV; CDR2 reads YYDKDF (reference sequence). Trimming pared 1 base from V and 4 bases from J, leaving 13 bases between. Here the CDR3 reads CATSRVKGGSTEAFF. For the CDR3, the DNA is TGTGCCACCAGCAGAGTTAAGGGCGGGAGCACTGAAGCTTTCTTT.

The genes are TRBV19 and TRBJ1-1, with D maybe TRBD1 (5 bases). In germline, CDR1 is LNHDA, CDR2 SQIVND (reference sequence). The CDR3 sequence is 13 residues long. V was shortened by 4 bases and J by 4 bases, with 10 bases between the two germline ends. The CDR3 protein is CASSTRGVTEAFF. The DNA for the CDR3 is TGTGCCAGTAGTACGAGGGGCGTCACTGAAGCTTTCTTT. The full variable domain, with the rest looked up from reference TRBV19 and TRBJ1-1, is DGGITQSPKYLFRKEGQNVTLSCEQNLNHDAMYWYRQDPGQGLRLIYYSQIVNDFQKGDIAEGYSVSREKKESFPLTVTSAQKNPTAFYLCASSTRGVTEAFFGQGTRLTVV.

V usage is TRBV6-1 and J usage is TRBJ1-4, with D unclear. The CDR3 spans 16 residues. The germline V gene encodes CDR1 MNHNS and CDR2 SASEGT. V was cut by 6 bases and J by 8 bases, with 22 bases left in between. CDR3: CASRLSPKTPSEKLFF. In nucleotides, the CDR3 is TGTGCCAGCAGGCTAAGCCCAAAGACTCCGTCGGAAAAACTGTTTTTT.

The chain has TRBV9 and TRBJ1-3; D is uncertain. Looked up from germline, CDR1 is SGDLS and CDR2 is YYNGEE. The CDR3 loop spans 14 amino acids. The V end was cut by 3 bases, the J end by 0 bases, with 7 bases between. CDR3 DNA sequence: TGTGCCAGCAGCGGCCCTCTCTCTGGAAACACCATATATTTT. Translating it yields CASSGPLSGNTIYF. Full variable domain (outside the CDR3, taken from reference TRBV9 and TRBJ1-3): DSGVTQTPKHLITATGQRVTLRCSPRSGDLSVYWYQQSLDQGLQFLIQYYNGEERAKGNILERFSAQQFPDLHSELNLSSLELGDSALYFCASSGPLSGNTIYFGEGSWLTVV.

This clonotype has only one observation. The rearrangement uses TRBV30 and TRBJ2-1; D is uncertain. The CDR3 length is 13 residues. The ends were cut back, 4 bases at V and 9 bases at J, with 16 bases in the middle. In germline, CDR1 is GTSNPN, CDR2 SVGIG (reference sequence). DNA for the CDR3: TGTGCCTGGAACGGCGGCCCCTCAGGTGAGCAGTTCTTC. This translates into CAWNGGPSGEQFF. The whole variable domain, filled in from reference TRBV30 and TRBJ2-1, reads SQTIHQWPATLVQPVGSPLSLECTVEGTSNPNLYWYRQAAGRGLQLLFYSVGIGQISSEVPQNLSASRPQDRQFILSSKKLLLSDSGFYLCAWNGGPSGEQFFGPGTRLTVL.

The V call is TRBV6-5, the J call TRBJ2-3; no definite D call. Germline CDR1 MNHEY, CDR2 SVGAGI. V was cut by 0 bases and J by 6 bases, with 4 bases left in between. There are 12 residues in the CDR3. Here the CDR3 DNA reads TGTGCCAGCAGTTACTCTGGGGATACGCAGTATTTT. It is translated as CASSYSGDTQYF.

CDR3: CASSQDPHRAGNQPQHF. The CDR3 DNA sequence: TGCGCCAGCAGCCAAGACCCCCATAGGGCCGGCAATCAGCCCCAGCATTTT. The chain joins TRBV4-3 to TRBJ1-5; unclear D gene. The V gene's germline CDR1 is LGHNA and CDR2 YSLEER. V was clipped by 0 bases and J by 2 bases, with 14 bases between them. This CDR3 has 17 residues.

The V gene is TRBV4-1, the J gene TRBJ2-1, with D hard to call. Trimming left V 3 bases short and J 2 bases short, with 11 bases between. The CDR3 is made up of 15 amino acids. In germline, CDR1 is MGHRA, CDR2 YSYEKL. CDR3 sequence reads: CASSHAVSPYNEQFF. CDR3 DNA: TGCGCCAGCAGCCACGCGGTCAGCCCCTACAATGAGCAGTTCTTC.

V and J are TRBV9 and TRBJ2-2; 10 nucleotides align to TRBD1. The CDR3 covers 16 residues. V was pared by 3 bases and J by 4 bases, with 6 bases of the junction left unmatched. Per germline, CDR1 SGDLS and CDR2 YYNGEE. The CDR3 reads CASSDRTGGSTGELFF. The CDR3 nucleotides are TGTGCCAGCAGCGACCGGACAGGGGGTTCCACCGGGGAGCTGTTTTTT.

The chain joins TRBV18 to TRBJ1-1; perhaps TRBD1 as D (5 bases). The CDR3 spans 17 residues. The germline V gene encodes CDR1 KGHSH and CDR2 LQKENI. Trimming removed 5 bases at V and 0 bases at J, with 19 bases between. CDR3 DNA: TGTGCCAGCTCATCCTCCCCAGGGATAAACATGAACACTGAAGCTTTCTTT. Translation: CASSSSPGINMNTEAFF.

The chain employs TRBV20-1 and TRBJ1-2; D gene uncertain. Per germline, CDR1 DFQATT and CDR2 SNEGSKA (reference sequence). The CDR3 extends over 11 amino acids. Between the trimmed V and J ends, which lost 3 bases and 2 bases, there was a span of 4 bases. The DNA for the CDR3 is TGCAGTGCTAGCTCCAACTATGGCTACACCTTC. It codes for CSASSNYGYTF.

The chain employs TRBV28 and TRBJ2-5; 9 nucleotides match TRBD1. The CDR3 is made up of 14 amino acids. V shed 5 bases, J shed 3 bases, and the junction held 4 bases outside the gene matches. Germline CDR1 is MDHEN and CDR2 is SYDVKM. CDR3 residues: CASSHRTGEETQYF. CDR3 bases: TGTGCCAGCAGTCATCGGACAGGGGAAGAGACCCAGTACTTC.

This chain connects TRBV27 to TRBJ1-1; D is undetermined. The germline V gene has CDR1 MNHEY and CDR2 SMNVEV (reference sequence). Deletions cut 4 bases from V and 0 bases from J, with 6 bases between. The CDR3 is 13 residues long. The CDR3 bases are TGTGCCAGCAGTTCGGCCCTGAACACTGAAGCTTTCTTT. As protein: CASSSALNTEAFF.

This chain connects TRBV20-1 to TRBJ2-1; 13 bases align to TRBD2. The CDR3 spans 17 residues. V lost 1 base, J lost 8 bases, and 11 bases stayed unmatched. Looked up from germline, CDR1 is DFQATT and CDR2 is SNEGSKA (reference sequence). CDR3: CSARVLTGTSGTDEQFF. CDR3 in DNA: TGCAGTGCTAGAGTCCTAACCGGGACTAGCGGGACAGATGAGCAGTTCTTC.

In DNA form, the CDR3 reads TGTGCCAGCAGCTTCCCGGGAGTTGAGATGGTGACCCAGTACTTC. Its protein is CASSFPGVEMVTQYF. The rearrangement joins TRBV5-6 to TRBJ2-5; D may be TRBD2 (6 bases). The CDR3 spans 15 residues. CDR1 SGHDT and CDR2 YYEEEE come from the germline V gene. V shed 2 bases and J shed 7 bases, with 18 bases lying between them.

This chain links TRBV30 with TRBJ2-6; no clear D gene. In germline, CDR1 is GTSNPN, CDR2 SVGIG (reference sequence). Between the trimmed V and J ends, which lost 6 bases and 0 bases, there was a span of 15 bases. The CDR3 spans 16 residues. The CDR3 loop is CACDPNGGSGANVLTF. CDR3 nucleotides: TGTGCCTGCGACCCAAATGGCGGCTCTGGGGCCAACGTCCTGACTTTC.

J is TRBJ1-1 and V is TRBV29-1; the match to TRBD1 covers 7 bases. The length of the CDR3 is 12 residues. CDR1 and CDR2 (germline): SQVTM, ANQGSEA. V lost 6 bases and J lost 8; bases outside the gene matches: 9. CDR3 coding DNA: TGCAGCGTAGTATGGGACAGCTTAGAAGCTTTCTTT. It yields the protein CSVVWDSLEAFF. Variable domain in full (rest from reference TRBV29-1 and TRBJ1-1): SAVISQKPSRDICQRGTSLTIQCQVDSQVTMMFWYRQQPGQSLTLIATANQGSEATYESGFVIDKFPISRPNLTFSTLTVSNMSPEDSSIYLCSVVWDSLEAFFGQGTRLTVV.

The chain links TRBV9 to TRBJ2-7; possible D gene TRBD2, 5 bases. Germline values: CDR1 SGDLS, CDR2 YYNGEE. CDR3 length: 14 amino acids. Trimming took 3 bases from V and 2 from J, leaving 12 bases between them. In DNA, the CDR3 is TGTGCCAGCAGCGCAGAGGGCTCTGCCTACGAGCAGTACTTC. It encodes CASSAEGSAYEQYF.

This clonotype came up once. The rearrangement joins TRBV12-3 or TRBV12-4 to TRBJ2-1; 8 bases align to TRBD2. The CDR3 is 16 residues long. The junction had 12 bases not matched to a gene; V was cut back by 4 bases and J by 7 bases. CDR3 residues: CASSSSTSGLGNEQFF. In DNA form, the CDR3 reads TGTGCCAGCAGTTCCTCCACTAGCGGCCTAGGAAATGAGCAGTTCTTC.

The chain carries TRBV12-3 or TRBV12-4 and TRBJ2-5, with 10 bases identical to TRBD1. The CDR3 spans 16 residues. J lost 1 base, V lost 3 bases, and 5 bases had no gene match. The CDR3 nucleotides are TGTGCCAGCAGTTTCGGGACAGGGGATCTCCAAGAGACCCAGTACTTC. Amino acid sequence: CASSFGTGDLQETQYF.

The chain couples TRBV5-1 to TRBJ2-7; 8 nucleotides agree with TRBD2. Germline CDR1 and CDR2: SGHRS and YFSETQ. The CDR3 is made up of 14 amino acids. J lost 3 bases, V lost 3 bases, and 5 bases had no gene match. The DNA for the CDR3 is TGCGCCAGCAGCTCAGCGGGAGAGGGCTACGAGCAGTACTTC. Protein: CASSSAGEGYEQYF.

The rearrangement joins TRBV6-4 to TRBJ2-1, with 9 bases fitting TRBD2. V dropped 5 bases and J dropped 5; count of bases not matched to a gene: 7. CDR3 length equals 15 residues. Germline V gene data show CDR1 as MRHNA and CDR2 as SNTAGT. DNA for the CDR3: TGTGCCAGCAGTCGAGATACTAGCGGGCACAATGAGCAGTTCTTC. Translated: CASSRDTSGHNEQFF.

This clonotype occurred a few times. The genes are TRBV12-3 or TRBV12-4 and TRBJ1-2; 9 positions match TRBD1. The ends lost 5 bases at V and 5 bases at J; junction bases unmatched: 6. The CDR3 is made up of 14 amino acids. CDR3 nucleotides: TGTGCCAGCAGTCCTACCGGGACAGGGTATGGCTACACCTTC. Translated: CASSPTGTGYGYTF.

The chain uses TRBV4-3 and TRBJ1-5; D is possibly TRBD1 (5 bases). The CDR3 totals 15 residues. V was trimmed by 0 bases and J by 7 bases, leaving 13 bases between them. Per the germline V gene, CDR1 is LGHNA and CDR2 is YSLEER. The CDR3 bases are TGCGCCAGCAGCCAAGAGGCGGGGGAAGGCCAGCCCCAGCATTTT. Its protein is CASSQEAGEGQPQHF.

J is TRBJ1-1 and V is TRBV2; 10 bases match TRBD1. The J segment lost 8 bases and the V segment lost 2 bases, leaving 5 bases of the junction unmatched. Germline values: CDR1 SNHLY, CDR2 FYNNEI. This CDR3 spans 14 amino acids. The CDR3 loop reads CASSEWPGQGEAFF. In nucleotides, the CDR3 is TGTGCCAGCAGTGAATGGCCGGGACAGGGGGAAGCTTTCTTT.

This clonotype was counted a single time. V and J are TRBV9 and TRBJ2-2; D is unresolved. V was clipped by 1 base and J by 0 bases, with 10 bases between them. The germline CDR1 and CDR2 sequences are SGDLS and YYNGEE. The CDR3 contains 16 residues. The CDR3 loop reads CASSVRQAANTGELFF. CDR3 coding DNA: TGTGCCAGCAGCGTACGGCAGGCCGCGAACACCGGGGAGCTGTTTTTT. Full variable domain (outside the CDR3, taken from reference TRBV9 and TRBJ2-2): DSGVTQTPKHLITATGQRVTLRCSPRSGDLSVYWYQQSLDQGLQFLIQYYNGEERAKGNILERFSAQQFPDLHSELNLSSLELGDSALYFCASSVRQAANTGELFFGEGSRLTVL.